These 17 T cell receptor beta chains originate from one sample sequenced in a study of cytomegalovirus exposure and HLA in healthy donors. PCR primers comprised 60 Vbeta and 13 Jbeta primers. Method: immunoSEQ multiplex PCR; TCRdb's copy keeps in-frame clones and lacks some. The repertoire has roughly 130,000 clones, around 82% of them found once; the top ten carry 1.5% to 2%. Sample: PBMCs. These receptors were taken from a boy aged 5-17 years in good health and CMV-seronegative.

This chain connects TRBV19 to TRBJ1-1; D uncertain. The germline CDR1 and CDR2 sequences are LNHDA and SQIVND (reference sequence). The CDR3 consists of 13 residues. With 0 bases removed from V and 3 bases from J, the gap between germline ends came to 5 bases. CDR3 DNA sequence: TGTGCCAGTAGTATAGATCTCGACACTGAAGCTTTCTTT. It yields the protein CASSIDLDTEAFF.

This clone was seen just once. The chain combines TRBV15 with TRBJ1-1; D perhaps matches TRBD1 (6 bases). Germline loops: CDR1 LNHNV, CDR2 YYDKDF (reference sequence). This CDR3 region has 19 residues. V lost 1 base to trimming and J lost 1 base, with 22 bases between them. CDR3 bases: TGTGCCACCAGCAGAGTACGCGAGAAGGGGGGGTGGGCGAACACTGAAGCTTTCTTT. Its protein is CATSRVREKGGWANTEAFF.

V usage is TRBV9 and J usage is TRBJ2-7; 7 nucleotides match TRBD2. Germline V gene lookup returns CDR1 SGDLS and CDR2 YYNGEE. This CDR3 contains 15 residues. The V segment lost 0 bases and the J segment 1 base; nucleotides outside the gene matches: 4. The CDR3 DNA sequence: TGTGCCAGCAGCGTAGGAGGACTAGGATCCTACGAGCAGTACTTC. It is translated as CASSVGGLGSYEQYF.

This clone has more than one count but fewer than ten. This chain uses TRBV7-2 with TRBJ2-1; 8 bases align to TRBD2. CDR1 and CDR2 from the germline V gene are SGHTA and FQGNSA. The length of the CDR3 is 16 residues. The V gene end was trimmed by 4 bases and the J gene end by 2 bases; junction bases not matched to a gene: 7. CDR3 sequence: CASSSSGSLPYNEQFF. The CDR3 DNA sequence: TGTGCCAGCAGCTCAAGCGGGAGTTTACCCTACAATGAGCAGTTCTTC.

The chain joins TRBV13 to TRBJ2-7; 12 bases match TRBD1. The V gene's germline CDR1 is PRHDT and CDR2 FYEKMQ (reference sequence). V shed 3 bases, J shed 5 bases, and the junction held 5 bases outside the gene matches. CDR3 length: 15 amino acids. CDR3 in amino acids: CASSFRDRGLHEQYF. The CDR3 DNA reads TGTGCCAGCAGCTTCCGGGACAGGGGGCTACACGAGCAGTACTTC.

As to this clone: At one end the junction does not follow the germline gene, possibly because of a read error. The chain couples TRBV7-9 to TRBJ1-1, with D hard to call. Germline V gives CDR1 SEHNR, CDR2 FQNEAQ (reference sequence). This CDR3 comprises 14 residues. The CDR3 DNA sequence: TGTTCCAGCAGCTTAATGCAGATGAACACTGAAGCTTTCTTT. Translating gives CSSSLMQMNTEAFF. The full variable domain, completed using reference TRBV7-9 and TRBJ1-1, is DTGVSQNPRHKITKRGQNVTFRCDPISEHNRLYWYRQTLGQGPEFLTYFQNEAQLEKSRLLSDRFSAERPKGSFSTLEIQRTEQGDSAMYLCSSSLMQMNTEAFFGQGTRLTVV.

In regard to this clone: One junction end does not reproduce the germline sequence, and a read error may be involved. The rearrangement uses TRBV4-3 and TRBJ1-2, with D hard to call. The CDR3 is 15 residues long. Looked up from germline, CDR1 is LGHNA and CDR2 is YSLEER. The CDR3 DNA sequence: TGCGCCAGCAGCCAAGATAGAGGAGGGTCGGGTGGCTACCCCTTC. This gives the protein CASSQDRGGSGGYPF.

The J gene is TRBJ2-1, the V gene TRBV29-1, with 8 bases that match TRBD1. Trimming cost V 3 bases and J 7 bases; bases outside gene matches: 11. CDR1 and CDR2 (germline): SQVTM, ANQGSEA. The CDR3 spans 15 residues. CDR3 coding DNA: TGCAGCGTTGATAGAGCCCAGGGGGCATTGAATGAGCAGTTCTTC. Its translation is CSVDRAQGALNEQFF.

The V and J genes are TRBV19 and TRBJ2-5; D is unclear. Trimming pared 2 bases from V and 4 bases from J, leaving 8 bases between. The CDR3 has 13 residues. The germline V gene has CDR1 LNHDA and CDR2 SQIVND (reference sequence). This CDR3 reads CASSINERETQYF. CDR3 nucleotide sequence: TGTGCCAGTAGTATAAACGAGCGAGAGACCCAGTACTTC.

The chain uses TRBV6-4 and TRBJ2-1; possible D gene TRBD2, 6 bases. The CDR3 loop spans 13 amino acids. CDR1 is MRHNA, CDR2 SNTAGT, per germline. Trimming shortened V by 6 bases and J by 4 bases, and 10 bases separated the two germline ends. The CDR3 nucleotides are TGTGCCAGCAGCGAGGGACTTTACAATGAGCAGTTCTTC. The encoded protein is CASSEGLYNEQFF.

The chain recombines TRBV7-2 with TRBJ2-7; weak D call: TRBD2 (5 bases). CDR1 and CDR2 (germline): SGHTA, FQGNSA. Trimming took off 1 base at V and 6 bases at J, with 10 bases between the two ends. The CDR3 has 13 amino acids. The CDR3 spells CASSLGSSLEQYF. DNA for the CDR3: TGTGCCAGCAGCTTAGGGTCTAGCCTCGAGCAGTACTTC.

This clone has more than one count but fewer than ten. This chain links TRBV6-4 with TRBJ1-1; no clear D gene. The CDR3 is 11 amino acids. V lost 10 bases to trimming and J lost 1 base, with 7 bases between them. Germline CDR1 reads MRHNA; CDR2 reads SNTAGT. The chain's CDR3 is CATTPNTEAFF. In nucleotides, the CDR3 is TGTGCCACCACTCCGAACACTGAAGCTTTCTTT.

The chain recombines TRBV15 with TRBJ2-1; TRBD2 matches 11 bases. The CDR3 spans 13 residues. Germline lookup yields CDR1 LNHNV and CDR2 YYDKDF (reference sequence). V was pared by 8 bases and J by 7 bases, with 4 bases of the junction left unmatched. CDR3 loop: CATELAGANEQFF. The CDR3 coding sequence is TGTGCCACCGAACTAGCGGGAGCTAATGAGCAGTTCTTC.

This clone came up a few times. V gene TRBV4-3 combines with J gene TRBJ1-1; D unresolved. In germline, CDR1 is LGHNA, CDR2 YSLEER. V lost 0 bases, J lost 1 base, and 9 bases lay in between. The length of the CDR3 is 15 residues. The CDR3 DNA reads as TGCGCCAGCAGCCAAGATAGAGGCAGGAACACTGAAGCTTTCTTT. Its protein product is CASSQDRGRNTEAFF.

This clone was observed a single time. The V call is TRBV10-3, the J call TRBJ2-2, with TRBD2 matching over 11 bases. This CDR3 has 15 residues. V trimming: 6 bases; J trimming: 4 bases; junction bases outside the gene matches: 4. Per the germline V gene, CDR1 is ENHRY and CDR2 is SYGVKD. In DNA form, the CDR3 reads TGTGCCATCAGACCGACTAGCGGGATCACCGGGGAGCTGTTTTTT. Amino acids: CAIRPTSGITGELFF.

The chain links TRBV6-5 to TRBJ1-1; no clear D. V was cut by 4 bases and J by 0 bases, with 9 bases left in between. The CDR3 has 14 residues. Germline CDR1 MNHEY, CDR2 SVGAGI. The CDR3 loop reads CASSSGNLNTEAFF. The CDR3 region has the DNA TGTGCCAGCAGTTCAGGAAATTTGAACACTGAAGCTTTCTTT.

This chain joins TRBV19 and TRBJ1-5; D is undetermined. Germline CDR1 reads LNHDA; CDR2 reads SQIVND (reference sequence). Deletions cut 1 base from V and 5 bases from J, with 12 bases between. This CDR3 comprises 15 residues. The CDR3 is CASSIVSPLDQPQHF. The CDR3 nucleotides are TGTGCCAGTAGTATAGTTTCTCCCCTTGATCAGCCCCAGCATTTT.